Described below is a single T cell receptor (beta chain) sequence and its context. Antigen specificity is unknown. This CDR3 has 14 amino acids. Between the trimmed V and J ends, which lost 6 bases and 7 bases, there was a span of 16 bases. From germline, CDR1 is WNHNN and CDR2 SYGVQD (reference sequence). This sample is drawn from a study of cytomegalovirus exposure and HLA in healthy donors. Primers for the PCR totalled 60 Vbeta and 13 Jbeta. Assay: immunoSEQ multiplex PCR; the TCRdb copy retains only in-frame clones and omits some. The table has around 93,000 clones, roughly four fifths seen once. Study-level findings and limits: Among TCR beta chains, those listed as cytomegalovirus-associated numbered some 160. Donors were assumed by presence/absence analyses to have roughly uniform sequencing depth.

The sample comprised PBMCs. This receptor was obtained from a man aged 25-45 years in good health and CMV-seropositive. This chain uses TRBV10-1 with TRBJ2-4; D possibly corresponds to TRBD2 (6 bases). CDR3 nucleotide sequence: TGCGCCAGCAGCGGAGAACTAGCCGCGAACATTCAGTACTTC. Protein product: CASSGELAANIQYF.